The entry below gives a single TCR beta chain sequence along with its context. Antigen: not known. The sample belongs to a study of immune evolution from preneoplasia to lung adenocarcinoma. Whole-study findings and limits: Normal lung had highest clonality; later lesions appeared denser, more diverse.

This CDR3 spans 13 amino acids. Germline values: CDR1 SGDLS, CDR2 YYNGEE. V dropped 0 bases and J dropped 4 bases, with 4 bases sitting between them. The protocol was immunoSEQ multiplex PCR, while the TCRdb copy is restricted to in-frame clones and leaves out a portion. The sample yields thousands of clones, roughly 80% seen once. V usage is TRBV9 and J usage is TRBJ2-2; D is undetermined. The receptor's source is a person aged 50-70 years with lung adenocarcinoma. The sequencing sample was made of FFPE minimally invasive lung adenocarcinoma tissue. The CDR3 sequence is CASSVDSTGELFF. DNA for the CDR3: TGTGCCAGCAGCGTAGACAGCACCGGGGAGCTGTTTTTT.